This T cell receptor beta chain was profiled in a study of blood T cells in healthy people across ages. Study-level results: Per million T cells, TCR beta diversity dropped roughly linearly as age increased.

Total RNA was isolated from each sample in quantities of at least 6 micrograms. A remark on this clonotype: What it recognizes is unknown.

The CDR3 is 16 amino acids. Trimming pared 0 bases from V and 0 bases from J, leaving 11 bases between. Germline V gene data show CDR1 as MGHRA and CDR2 as YSYEKL. A second PCR, run for roughly 7 to 11 cycles, used a sample-barcoded 5' primer plus a J-beta primer mix. Each sample provided no less than 2.5 million CDR3-containing paired-end reads. TCRdb re-called the 5' RACE reads through MiXCR, storing one row per CDR3 protein. The sample lists 1.5 million to 2 million distinct CDR3 sequences; roughly 27% were seen once. This TCR derives from a woman in her twenties or thirties in good health. The V call is TRBV4-1, the J call TRBJ1-2; no clear D gene. The specimen sequenced was blood. The CDR3 region is CASSQDTRVTNYGYTF. In nucleotides, the CDR3 is TGCGCCAGCAGCCAAGATACGAGAGTAACTAACTATGGCTACACCTTC.